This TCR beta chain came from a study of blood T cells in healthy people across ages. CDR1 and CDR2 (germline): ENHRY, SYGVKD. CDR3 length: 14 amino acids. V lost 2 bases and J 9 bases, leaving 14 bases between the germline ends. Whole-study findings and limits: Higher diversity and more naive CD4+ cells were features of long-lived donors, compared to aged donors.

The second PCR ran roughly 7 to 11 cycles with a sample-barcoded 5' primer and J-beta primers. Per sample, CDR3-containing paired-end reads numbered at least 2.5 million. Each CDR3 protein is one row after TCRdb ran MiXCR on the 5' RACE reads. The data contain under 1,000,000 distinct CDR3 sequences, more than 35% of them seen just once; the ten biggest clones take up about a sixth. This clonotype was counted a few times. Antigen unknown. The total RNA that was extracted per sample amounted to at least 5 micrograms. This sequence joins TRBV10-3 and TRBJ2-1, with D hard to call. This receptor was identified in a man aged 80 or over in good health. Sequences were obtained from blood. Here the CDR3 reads CAISEGLELVEQFF. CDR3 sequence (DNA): TGTGCCATCAGTGAGGGCCTAGAACTGGTTGAGCAGTTCTTC.